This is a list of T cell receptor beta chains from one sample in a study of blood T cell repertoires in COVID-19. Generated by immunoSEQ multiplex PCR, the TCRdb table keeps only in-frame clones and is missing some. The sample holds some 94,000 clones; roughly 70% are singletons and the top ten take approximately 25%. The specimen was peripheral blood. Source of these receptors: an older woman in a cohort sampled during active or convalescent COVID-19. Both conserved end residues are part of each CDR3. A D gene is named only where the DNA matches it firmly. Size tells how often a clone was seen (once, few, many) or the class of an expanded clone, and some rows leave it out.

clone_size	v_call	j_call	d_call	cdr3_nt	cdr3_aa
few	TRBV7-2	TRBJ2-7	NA	TGTGCCAGCAGCTTCACATCGTCCTACGAGCAGTACTTC	CASSFTSSYEQYF
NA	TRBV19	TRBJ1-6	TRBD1	TGTGCCAGTAGTACGCGACAGGGGATTGGCTATAATTCACCCCTCCACTTT	CASSTRQGIGYNSPLHF
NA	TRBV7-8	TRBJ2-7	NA	TGTGCCAGCAGCTACCTAAATTTCGTCGACGAGCAGTACTTC	CASSYLNFVDEQYF
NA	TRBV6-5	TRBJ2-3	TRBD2	TGTGCCAGCAGTTACTCCCCGACTAGCGGGGACGATACGCAGTATTTT	CASSYSPTSGDDTQYF
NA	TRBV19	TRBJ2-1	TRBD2	TGTGCCAGTAGCGCTCGAGCGGGGGGGGAGCAGTTCTTC	CASSARAGGEQFF
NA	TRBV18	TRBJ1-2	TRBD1	TGTGCCAGCTCACCGACCCGACAGGGCGATGGCTACACCTTC	CASSPTRQGDGYTF
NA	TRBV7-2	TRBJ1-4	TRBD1	TGTGCCAGCAGCTTAGGGACAGGGATTTCTGGCGAAAAACTGTTTTTT	CASSLGTGISGEKLFF
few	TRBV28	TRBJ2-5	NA	TGTGCCAGCAGTTTGAGTCAGGGGGGCCAAGAGACCCAGTACTTC	CASSLSQGGQETQYF
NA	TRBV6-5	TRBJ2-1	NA	TGTGCCAGCATGGCGGAAAATGAGCAGTTCTTC	CASMAENEQFF
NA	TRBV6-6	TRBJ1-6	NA	TGTGCCAGCAGTTACCTCGGGGATTCACCCCTCCACTTT	CASSYLGDSPLHF
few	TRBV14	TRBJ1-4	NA	TGTGCCAGCAGCGCCCGACAGCAGATCGACGAAAAACTGTTTTTT	CASSARQQIDEKLFF
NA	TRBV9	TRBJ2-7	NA	TGTGCCAGCAGCGTAGTGGAAGTGGGGCCTCCCTACGAGCAGTACTTC	CASSVVEVGPPYEQYF
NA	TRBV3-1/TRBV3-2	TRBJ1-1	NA	TGTGCCAGCAGCGTCGTAGTGAGCTCGAACACTGAAGCTTTCTTT	CASSVVVSSNTEAFF
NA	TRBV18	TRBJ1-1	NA	TGTGCCAGCTCACCAAGGCAGGTGAAGATGAACACTGAAGCTTTCTTT	CASSPRQVKMNTEAFF
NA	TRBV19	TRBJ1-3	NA	TGTGCCAGTAGTATGATCGGTGTCGCTGGAAACACCATATATTTT	CASSMIGVAGNTIYF
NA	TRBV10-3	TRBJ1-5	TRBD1	TGTGCCATCAGGGGACAGCCTGGGCAGCCCCAGCATTTT	CAIRGQPGQPQHF
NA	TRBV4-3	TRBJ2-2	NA	TGCGCCAGCAGCCAAGACCTCGGGGGGCTAGGGACCGGGGAGCTGTTTTTT	CASSQDLGGLGTGELFF
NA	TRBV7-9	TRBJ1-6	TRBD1	TGTGCCAGCAGCCCAACCGGGACAGGGGTTTCACCCCTCCACTTT	CASSPTGTGVSPLHF
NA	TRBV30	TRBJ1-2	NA	TGTGCCTGGAGTGTACTGGGCTCTGGCTACACCTTC	CAWSVLGSGYTF
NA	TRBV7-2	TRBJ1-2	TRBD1	TGTGCCAGCAGCGTAGGACAGGCGTCTAACTATGGCTACACCTTC	CASSVGQASNYGYTF
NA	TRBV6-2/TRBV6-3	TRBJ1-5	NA	TGTGCCAGCAGTTATCGCCGACAAGACAGCAATCAGCCCCAGCATTTT	CASSYRRQDSNQPQHF
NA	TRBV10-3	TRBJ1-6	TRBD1	TGTGCCATCAGTGAGTATCGGACAGGGATTTCACCCCTCCACTTT	CAISEYRTGISPLHF
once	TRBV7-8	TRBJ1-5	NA	TGTGCCAGCAGCTTAGAAGGCGGGCAGCCCCAGCATTTT	CASSLEGGQPQHF
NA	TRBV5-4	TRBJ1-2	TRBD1	TGTGCCAGCAGCCAGAGGACAGGGATGCTTGGCTATGGCTACACCTTC	CASSQRTGMLGYGYTF
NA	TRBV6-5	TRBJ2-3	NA	TGTGCCAGCAGTTATTCCCCGAGTATTACGCAGTATTTT	CASSYSPSITQYF
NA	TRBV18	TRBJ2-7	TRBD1	TGTGCCAGCTCACCATATGGACAGGGGGCCGACGAGCAGTACTTC	CASSPYGQGADEQYF
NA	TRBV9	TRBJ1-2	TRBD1	TGTGCCAGCAGCGTAGGGCCCTTAGGACAGGGAATTCTGTATGGCTACACCTTC	CASSVGPLGQGILYGYTF
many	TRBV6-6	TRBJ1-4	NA	TGTGCCAGCAGTTACTCTGGAGGGCGGCGAGAAAAACTGTTTTTT	CASSYSGGRREKLFF
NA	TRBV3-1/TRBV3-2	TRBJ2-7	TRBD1	TGTGCCAGCAGCCCCAGGGACAGCACCTACGAGCAGTACTTC	CASSPRDSTYEQYF
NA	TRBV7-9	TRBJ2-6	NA	TGTGCCAGCAGCTTAATCCTCTCTGGGGCCAACGTCCTGACTTTC	CASSLILSGANVLTF
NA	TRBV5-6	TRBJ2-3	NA	TGTGCCAGCAGAAACCTGGCGCGGGGTGGCACAGATACGCAGTATTTT	CASRNLARGGTDTQYF
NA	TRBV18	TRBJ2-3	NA	TGTGCCAGCTCACCGCCCAGCGGATCCACAGATACGCAGTATTTT	CASSPPSGSTDTQYF
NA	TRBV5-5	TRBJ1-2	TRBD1	TGTGCCAGCAGCCTGCACGTGGGACAGCTTAACTATGGCTACACCTTC	CASSLHVGQLNYGYTF
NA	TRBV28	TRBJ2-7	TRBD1	TGTGCCAGCAGTTTATTGACAGGGTCCTACGAGCAGTACTTC	CASSLLTGSYEQYF
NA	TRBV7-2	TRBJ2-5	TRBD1	TGTGCCAGCAGACCAAGCGCGGGGCAGGGGGCGCGGACCCAGTACTTC	CASRPSAGQGARTQYF
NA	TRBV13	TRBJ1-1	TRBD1	TGTGCCAGCAGCTTAGGGCAGGGGGCGACTGAAGCTTTCTTT	CASSLGQGATEAFF
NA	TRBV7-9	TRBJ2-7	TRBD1	TGTGCCAGCAGCTCGGGACAGGGGGCCTACGAGCAGTACTTC	CASSSGQGAYEQYF
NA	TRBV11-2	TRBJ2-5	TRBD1	TGTGCCAGCAGCGGCCGGGACAGGGTCCAAGAGACCCAGTACTTC	CASSGRDRVQETQYF
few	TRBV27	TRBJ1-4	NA	TGTGCCAGCAGTTACAGGGTATATGAAAAACTGTTTTTT	CASSYRVYEKLFF
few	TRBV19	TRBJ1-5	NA	TGTGCCAGTAGTATACGGGGGGCTAGCAATCAGCCCCAGCATTTT	CASSIRGASNQPQHF